The 12 T cell receptor beta chains given below trace back to one sample, sequenced in a study of T cells after yellow fever vaccination. TCRdb recomputed calls from the 5' RACE reads with MiXCR, one row per CDR3 protein. The sample carries under 150,000 distinct CDR3 sequences, around 7.7% recorded once. Sequenced here: CD4+ T cells sorted from PBMCs, sampled 5 days after the yellow fever booster vaccination. All receptors derive from a man aged 30-40 years who received the YFV17D yellow fever vaccine.

This clonotype showed up many times. The J gene is TRBJ2-2, the V gene TRBV18; 7 nucleotides match TRBD1. V gave up 8 bases and J gave up 2 bases; unmatched junction bases: 5. The germline V gene encodes CDR1 KGHSH and CDR2 LQKENI. The CDR3 is 14 amino acids. The CDR3 region has the DNA TGTGCCAGCAGCCGGGACAGAAACACCGGGGAGCTGTTTTTT. It translates to CASSRDRNTGELFF.

This clonotype was detected ten times or more. The rearrangement uses TRBV7-9 and TRBJ2-7; possible D gene TRBD1, 7 bases. Trimming took off 5 bases at V and 2 bases at J, with 16 bases between the two ends. The CDR3 is made up of 15 amino acids. The germline gives CDR1 SEHNR, CDR2 FQNEAQ (reference sequence). In nucleotides, the CDR3 is TGTGCCAGCAGCCTGCGGGACAGCTACCCCTACGAGCAGTACTTC. It yields the protein CASSLRDSYPYEQYF.

In its sample, this clonotype was seen many times. The J gene is TRBJ2-5, the V gene TRBV21-1; the table's D call TRBD1 went unverified against the DNA. TRBV21-1 is given as a pseudogene. The CDR3 loop spans 14 amino acids. CDR3 sequence (DNA): TGTGCCAGCAGCCCCAGCGACAGGGTGGAGACCCAGTACTTC. It translates to CASSPSDRVETQYF.

This clonotype was detected a few times. V is TRBV5-1 and J is TRBJ2-5; maybe TRBD1 (5 bases). The V end lost 0 bases, the J end lost 4 bases, and 13 bases lay between the germline ends. The germline CDR1 and CDR2 sequences are SGHRS and YFSETQ. The CDR3 extends over 15 amino acids. CDR3 sequence reads: CASSLAIRERETQYF. The CDR3 region has the DNA TGCGCCAGCAGCTTGGCCATCAGGGAACGAGAGACCCAGTACTTC.

This clonotype showed up many times. J is TRBJ2-2 and V is TRBV7-8; the D is unclear. Trimming left V 5 bases short and J 0 bases short, with 13 bases between. Germline assignment: CDR1 SGHVS and CDR2 FQNEAQ. This CDR3 is built from 16 residues. The CDR3 sequence is CASSLPALANTGELFF. The CDR3 DNA follows: TGTGCCAGCAGCCTCCCTGCACTCGCGAACACCGGGGAGCTGTTTTTT.

CDR3 region: CASSGASATGELFF. Written as DNA, the CDR3 is TGCGCCAGCAGTGGAGCTAGCGCCACCGGGGAGCTGTTTTTT. The chain uses TRBV10-1 and TRBJ2-2; D possibly corresponds to TRBD2 (6 bases). The V end lost 4 bases, the J end lost 4 bases, and 10 bases lay between the germline ends. The CDR3 is made up of 14 amino acids. CDR1 and CDR2 (germline): WNHNN, SYGVQD (reference sequence).

This clonotype has ten or more counts. This chain links TRBV5-1 with TRBJ2-1, with no clear D. CDR1 is SGHRS and CDR2 is YFSETQ in the germline V gene. The CDR3 has 14 amino acids. V lost 1 base and J lost 0, with 5 bases in between. The CDR3 nucleotides read TGCGCCAGCAGCTTGTTGGGCTCCTACAATGAGCAGTTCTTC. This sequence encodes CASSLLGSYNEQFF.

Many counts were recorded for this clonotype. CDR3 DNA: TGTGCCTGGAGTGTTAGGCTTTCCTACAATGAGCAGTTCTTC. It yields the protein CAWSVRLSYNEQFF. This chain connects TRBV30 to TRBJ2-1; D is uncertain. This CDR3 has 14 amino acids. Germline loops: CDR1 GTSNPN, CDR2 SVGIG (reference sequence). The germline V and J ends were trimmed by 0 bases and 1 base, with 7 bases remaining between them.

This clonotype was seen ten or more times. The chain carries TRBV7-2 and TRBJ2-7, with D maybe TRBD2 (6 bases). The CDR3 is 15 amino acids. Between the trimmed V and J ends, which lost 6 bases and 3 bases, there was a span of 18 bases. Germline CDR1 SGHTA, CDR2 FQGNSA. This CDR3 is CASSLMGTGNYEQYF. CDR3 DNA: TGTGCCAGCAGTCTAATGGGGACTGGAAACTACGAGCAGTACTTC.

The genes are TRBV10-3 and TRBJ2-4, with 12 bases identical to TRBD2. Trimming at V came to 0 bases and at J to 8 bases, leaving 5 bases not matched to a gene. This CDR3 comprises 16 residues. Germline V gene data show CDR1 as ENHRY and CDR2 as SYGVKD. The CDR3 DNA is TGTGCCATCAGTGAGTCGTCTAGCGGGAGGGTTGACATTCAGTACTTC. The encoded protein is CAISESSSGRVDIQYF.

This clonotype was recorded many times. The chain recombines TRBV28 with TRBJ2-7; 7 bases align to TRBD2. The CDR3 consists of 16 residues. The V segment lost 5 bases and the J segment 6 bases; nucleotides outside the gene matches: 16. Per the germline V gene, CDR1 is MDHEN and CDR2 is SYDVKM. The chain's CDR3 is CASSQLGGGRASEQYF. CDR3 nucleotide sequence: TGTGCCAGCAGTCAACTCGGTGGGGGGAGGGCGTCCGAGCAGTACTTC.

A remark on this clonotype: This clone may be a read error of a much larger clone one base away. This chain joins TRBV7-2 and TRBJ2-3; possible D gene TRBD2, 5 bases. The CDR3 covers 17 residues. Germline V lookup: CDR1 SGHTA, CDR2 FQGNSA. CDR3 sequence (DNA): TGTGCCAACAGCTTAGCGCGGTTCGGAAGAAGCACAGATACGCAGTATTTT. It specifies CANSLARFGRSTDTQYF.